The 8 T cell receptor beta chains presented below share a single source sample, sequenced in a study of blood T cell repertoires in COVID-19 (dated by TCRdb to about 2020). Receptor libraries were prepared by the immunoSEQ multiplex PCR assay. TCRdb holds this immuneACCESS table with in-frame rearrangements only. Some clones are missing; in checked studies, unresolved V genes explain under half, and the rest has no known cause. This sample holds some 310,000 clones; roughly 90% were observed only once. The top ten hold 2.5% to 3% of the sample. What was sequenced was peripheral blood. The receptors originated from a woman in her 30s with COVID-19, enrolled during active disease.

CDR3 coding DNA: TGTGCCAGCAGCTTGTTGGGGACAGGGAATTACAATGAGCAGTTCTTC. Protein product: CASSLLGTGNYNEQFF. V is TRBV7-9 and J is TRBJ2-1, with 9 nucleotides matching TRBD1. V trimming: 3 bases; J trimming: 4 bases; junction bases outside the gene matches: 7. Germline lookup yields CDR1 SEHNR and CDR2 FQNEAQ (reference sequence). CDR3 size: 16 residues. Full variable domain (remainder filled in from reference TRBV7-9 and TRBJ2-1): DTGVSQNPRHKITKRGQNVTFRCDPISEHNRLYWYRQTLGQGPEFLTYFQNEAQLEKSRLLSDRFSAERPKGSFSTLEIQRTEQGDSAMYLCASSLLGTGNYNEQFFGPGTRLTVL.

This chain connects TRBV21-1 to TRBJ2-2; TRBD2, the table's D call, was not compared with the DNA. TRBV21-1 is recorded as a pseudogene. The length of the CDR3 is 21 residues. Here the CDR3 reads CASSKVRSGTRHRETAGELFF. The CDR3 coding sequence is TGTGCCAGCAGCAAAGTTAGATCCGGGACTAGGCACCGGGAGACCGCCGGGGAGCTGTTTTTT.

Written as DNA, the CDR3 is TGTGCCAGCACTAATCGGGGGAATTCACCCCTCCACTTT. It codes for CASTNRGNSPLHF. The V and J genes are TRBV27 and TRBJ1-6, with a weak D call TRBD1 (5 bases). From germline, CDR1 is MNHEY and CDR2 SMNVEV (reference sequence). The CDR3 runs 13 residues. Trimming cost V 7 bases and J 7 bases, with 11 bases left between them.

The CDR3 loop reads CASSEPTKVEQYF. For the CDR3, the DNA is TGTGCCAGCAGTGAACCGACAAAGGTAGAGCAGTACTTC. The chain is built from TRBV25-1 and TRBJ2-7, with unresolved D. Trimming removed 2 bases at V and 7 bases at J, with 12 bases between. Germline assignment: CDR1 MGHDK and CDR2 SYGVNS. There are 13 residues in the CDR3.

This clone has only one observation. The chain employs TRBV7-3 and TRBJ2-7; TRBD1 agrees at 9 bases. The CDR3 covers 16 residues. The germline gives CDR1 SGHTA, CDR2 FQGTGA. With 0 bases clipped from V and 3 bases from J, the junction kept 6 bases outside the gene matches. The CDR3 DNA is TGTGCCAGCAGCTTAACGGGACAGGGTTTTGGCTACGAGCAGTACTTC. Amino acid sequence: CASSLTGQGFGYEQYF.

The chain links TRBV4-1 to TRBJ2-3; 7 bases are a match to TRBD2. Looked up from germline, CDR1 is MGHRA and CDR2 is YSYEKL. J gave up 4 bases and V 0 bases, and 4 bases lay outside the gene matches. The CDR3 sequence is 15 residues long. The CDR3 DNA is TGCGCCAGCAGCCAAGACGGGGGGAGGGCAGATACGCAGTATTTT. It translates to CASSQDGGRADTQYF.

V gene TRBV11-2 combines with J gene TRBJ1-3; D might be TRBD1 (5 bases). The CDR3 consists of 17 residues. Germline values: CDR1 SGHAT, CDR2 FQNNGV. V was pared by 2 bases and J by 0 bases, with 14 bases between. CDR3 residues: CASSLNSGLISGNTIYF. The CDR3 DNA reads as TGTGCCAGCAGCTTAAACTCGGGACTGATCTCTGGAAACACCATATATTTT.

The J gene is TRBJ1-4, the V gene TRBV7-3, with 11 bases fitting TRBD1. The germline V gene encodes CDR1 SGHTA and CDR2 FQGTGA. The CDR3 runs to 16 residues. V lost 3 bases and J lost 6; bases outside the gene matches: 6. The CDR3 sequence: CASSFRDRGRYEKLFF. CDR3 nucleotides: TGTGCCAGCAGCTTCCGGGACAGGGGGAGGTATGAAAAACTGTTTTTT.